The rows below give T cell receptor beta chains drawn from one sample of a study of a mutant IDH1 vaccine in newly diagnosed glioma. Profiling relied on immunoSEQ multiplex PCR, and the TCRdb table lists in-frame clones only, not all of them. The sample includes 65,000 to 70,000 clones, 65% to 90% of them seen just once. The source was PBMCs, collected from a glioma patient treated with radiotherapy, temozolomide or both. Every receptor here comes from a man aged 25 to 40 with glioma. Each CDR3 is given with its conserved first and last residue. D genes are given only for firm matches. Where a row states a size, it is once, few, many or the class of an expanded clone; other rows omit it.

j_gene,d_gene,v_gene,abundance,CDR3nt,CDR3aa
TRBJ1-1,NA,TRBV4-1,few,TGCGCCAGCAGCCAAGACGGGGGAGGCACTGAAGCTTTCTTT,CASSQDGGGTEAFF
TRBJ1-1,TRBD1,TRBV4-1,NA,TGCGCCAGCAGCCGGCAACAGGGGACTGAAGCTTTCTTT,CASSRQQGTEAFF
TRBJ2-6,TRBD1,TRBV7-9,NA,TGTGCCAGCAGGCCCGGCAGGGGGTTTTCTGGGGCCAACGTCCTGACTTTC,CASRPGRGFSGANVLTF
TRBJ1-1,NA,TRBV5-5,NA,TGTGCCAGCAGCTTGGGGGCAGATTTGAGGTCTGAAGCTTTCTTT,CASSLGADLRSEAFF
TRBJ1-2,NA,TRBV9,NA,TGTGCCAGCAGCGTAGATGGGTACGGGATTGGCTACACCTTC,CASSVDGYGIGYTF
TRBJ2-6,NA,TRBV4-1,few,TGCGCCAGCAGCCAAGGAGAATCCCACTCTGGGGCCAACGTCCTGACTTTC,CASSQGESHSGANVLTF
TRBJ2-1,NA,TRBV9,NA,TGTGCCAGCAGCCCCTTTACAGGGTCCCTATACAATGAGCAGTTCTTC,CASSPFTGSLYNEQFF
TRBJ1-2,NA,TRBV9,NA,TGTGCCAGCAGCCCAGACCTCAACAGGGCCCCTAACTATGGCTACACCTTC,CASSPDLNRAPNYGYTF
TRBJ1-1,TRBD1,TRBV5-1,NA,TGCGCCAGCAGCTTCAGACAGGGGGCGAACACTGAAGCTTTCTTT,CASSFRQGANTEAFF
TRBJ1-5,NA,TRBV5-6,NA,TGTGCCAGCAGCTGGGGTTTATTCAGGAGCAATCAGCCCCAGCATTTT,CASSWGLFRSNQPQHF
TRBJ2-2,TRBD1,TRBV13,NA,TGTGCCAGCAGCTTGACGGGACAGTCCACCGGGGAGCTGTTTTTT,CASSLTGQSTGELFF
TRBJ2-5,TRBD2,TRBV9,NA,TGTGCCAGCAGCCTGGGGACTAGCGGGACGGTTGAGACCCAGTACTTC,CASSLGTSGTVETQYF
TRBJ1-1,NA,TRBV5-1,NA,TGCGCCAGCAGCCTGGGCTTTGGGAGTCCCACTGAAGCTTTCTTT,CASSLGFGSPTEAFF
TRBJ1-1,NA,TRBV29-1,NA,TGCAGCGTTGACAGGGGAGGGAGCACTGAAGCTTTCTTT,CSVDRGGSTEAFF
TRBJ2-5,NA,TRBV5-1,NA,TGCGCCAGCAGCTTGGGTTCTTACCAAGAGACCCAGTACTTC,CASSLGSYQETQYF
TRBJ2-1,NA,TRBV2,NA,TGTGCCAGCAGTGGTCGGGACACGGAAGCCACTGAGCAGTTCTTC,CASSGRDTEATEQFF
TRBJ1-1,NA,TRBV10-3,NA,TGTGCCATCAGTGATCCGGGGGGGGAAAACACTGAAGCTTTCTTT,CAISDPGGENTEAFF
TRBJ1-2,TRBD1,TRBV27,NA,TGTGCCAGCAGTATTCGGGGAGGACAGGGGGCGCCGAACTATGGCTACACCTTC,CASSIRGGQGAPNYGYTF
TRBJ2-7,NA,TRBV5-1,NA,TGCGCCAGCAGCTTGGTTGGTTGGGGCCCGAGCTCCTACGAGCAGTACTTC,CASSLVGWGPSSYEQYF
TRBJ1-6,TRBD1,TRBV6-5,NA,TGTGCCAGCAGGTCCGTGGGGACAGGAGATTCACCCCTCCACTTT,CASRSVGTGDSPLHF
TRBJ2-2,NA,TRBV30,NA,TGTGCCTGGACCGACCGGTCTGACACCGGGGAGCTGTTTTTT,CAWTDRSDTGELFF
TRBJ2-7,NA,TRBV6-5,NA,TGTGCCAGCAGCCGGGACGGTTACTACGAGCAGTACTTC,CASSRDGYYEQYF
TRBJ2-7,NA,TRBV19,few,TGTGCCAGTAGTATAGTCCGCAGGGGCAACTACGAGCAGTACTTC,CASSIVRRGNYEQYF
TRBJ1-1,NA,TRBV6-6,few,TGTGCCAGCAGTTACCTGCAGAGTGGGTCTTTCTTT,CASSYLQSGSFF
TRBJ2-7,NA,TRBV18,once,TGTGCCAGCTCACCACCGGGGGGGGGCCTCGAGGAGTACGAGCAGTACTTC,CASSPPGGGLEEYEQYF
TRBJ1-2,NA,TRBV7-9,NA,TGTGCCAGCAGCTTCTCACAGGGTGGCTATGGCTACACCTTC,CASSFSQGGYGYTF
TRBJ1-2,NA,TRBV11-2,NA,TGTGCCAGCAGCTCGGAAGGGGATGGCTACACCTTC,CASSSEGDGYTF
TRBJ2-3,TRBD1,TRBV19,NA,TGTGCCAGTACCCCAGGGGGCCTTGGGGTTGGAGATACGCAGTATTTT,CASTPGGLGVGDTQYF
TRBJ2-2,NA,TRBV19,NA,TGTGCCAGTAGTATTGCCCTCGTAGGTCGGACTGGGACCATATCGCTGTTTTTT,CASSIALVGRTGTISLFF
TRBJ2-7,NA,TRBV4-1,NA,TGCGCCAGCAGCCAAGAAGAAAGGGCTAGGTCCTACGAGCAGTACTTC,CASSQEERARSYEQYF
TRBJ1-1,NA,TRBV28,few,TGTGCCAGCAGCTTGATTACAGAGAACACTGAAGCTTTCTTT,CASSLITENTEAFF
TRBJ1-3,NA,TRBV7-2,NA,TGTGCCAGCAGCGCAGTATACTCTGGAAACACCATATATTTT,CASSAVYSGNTIYF
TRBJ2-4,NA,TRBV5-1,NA,TGCGCCAGCAGCTTGGCTCGGGGGCTACAAAACATTCAGTACTTC,CASSLARGLQNIQYF
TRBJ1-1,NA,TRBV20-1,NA,TGCAGTGCTAGCAGGGACACTGAAGCTTTCTTT,CSASRDTEAFF
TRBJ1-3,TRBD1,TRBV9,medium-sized,TGTGCCAGCAGCGGGAGACAGGGAGCTGGAAACACCATATATTTT,CASSGRQGAGNTIYF
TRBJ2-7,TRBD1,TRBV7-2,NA,TGTGCCAGCAGCCGGGACAGACCTCCCTACGAGCAGTACTTC,CASSRDRPPYEQYF
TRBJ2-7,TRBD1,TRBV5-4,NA,TGTGCCAGCAGCTTGCGGGACAGGGGAATCTACGAGCAGTACTTC,CASSLRDRGIYEQYF
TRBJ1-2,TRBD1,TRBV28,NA,TGTGCCAGCAGTTCTCGAACCGGGACAGGGAACTATGGCTACACCTTC,CASSSRTGTGNYGYTF
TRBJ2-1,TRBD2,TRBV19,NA,TGTGCCAGTAGTAGACTAGCGGGGGGACCTAGCTCCTACAATGAGCAGTTCTTC,CASSRLAGGPSSYNEQFF
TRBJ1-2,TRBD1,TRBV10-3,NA,TGTGCCATCAGTGCGGCTCGGGACAGCCACCTCTATGGCTACACCTTC,CAISAARDSHLYGYTF
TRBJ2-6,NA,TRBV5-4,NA,TGTGCCAGCAGTTTCAGGGGCTTCCTCTTCTCTGGGGCCAACGTCCTGACTTTC,CASSFRGFLFSGANVLTF
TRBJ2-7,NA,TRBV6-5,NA,TGTGCCAGCAGTTACTCTGGCTTAAGTGGCTACGAGCAGTACTTC,CASSYSGLSGYEQYF
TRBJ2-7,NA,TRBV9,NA,TGTGCCAGCAGCGTAGGGCCAATCGGCGCCTACGAGCAGTACTTC,CASSVGPIGAYEQYF
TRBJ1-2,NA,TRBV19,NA,TGTGCCAGTAGGCCTACCGGGACGGCTAAATCCTATGGCTACACCTTC,CASRPTGTAKSYGYTF
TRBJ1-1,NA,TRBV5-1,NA,TGCGCCAGCAACCCGATAGCGGCCTTGAACACTGAAGCTTTCTTT,CASNPIAALNTEAFF